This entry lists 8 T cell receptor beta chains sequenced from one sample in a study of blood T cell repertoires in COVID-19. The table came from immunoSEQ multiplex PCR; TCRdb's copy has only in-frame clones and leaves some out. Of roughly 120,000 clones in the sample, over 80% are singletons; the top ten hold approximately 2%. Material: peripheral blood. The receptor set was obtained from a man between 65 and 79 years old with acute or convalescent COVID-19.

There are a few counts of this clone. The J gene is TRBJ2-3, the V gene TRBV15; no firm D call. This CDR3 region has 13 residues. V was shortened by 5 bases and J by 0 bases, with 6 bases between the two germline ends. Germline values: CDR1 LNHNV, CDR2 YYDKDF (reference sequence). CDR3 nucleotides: TGTGCCACCAGCTCGACTAGCACAGATACGCAGTATTTT. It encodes CATSSTSTDTQYF.

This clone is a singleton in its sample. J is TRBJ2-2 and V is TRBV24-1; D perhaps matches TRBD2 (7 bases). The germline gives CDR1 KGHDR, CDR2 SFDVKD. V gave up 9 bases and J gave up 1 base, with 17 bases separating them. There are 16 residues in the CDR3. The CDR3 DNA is TGTGCCACCTCGGTAGGGGGGGCAGGGAACACCGGGGAGCTGTTTTTT. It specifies CATSVGGAGNTGELFF.

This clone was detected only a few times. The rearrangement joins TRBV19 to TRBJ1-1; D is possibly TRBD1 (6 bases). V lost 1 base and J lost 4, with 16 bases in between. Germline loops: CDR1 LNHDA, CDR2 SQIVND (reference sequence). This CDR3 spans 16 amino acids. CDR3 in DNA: TGTGCCAGTAGTATAGGGGCAGGGGCCCTGCCCACTGAAGCTTTCTTT. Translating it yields CASSIGAGALPTEAFF. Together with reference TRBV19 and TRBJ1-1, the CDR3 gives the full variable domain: DGGITQSPKYLFRKEGQNVTLSCEQNLNHDAMYWYRQDPGQGLRLIYYSQIVNDFQKGDIAEGYSVSREKKESFPLTVTSAQKNPTAFYLCASSIGAGALPTEAFFGQGTRLTVV.

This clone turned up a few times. The CDR3 spells CASQVAGGLGEQYF. CDR3 DNA sequence: TGTGCCAGCCAAGTAGCGGGGGGGCTCGGAGAGCAGTACTTC. The V gene is TRBV2, the J gene TRBJ2-7, with TRBD2 matching 11 bases. Germline V gene data show CDR1 as SNHLY and CDR2 as FYNNEI. The CDR3 totals 14 residues. Unmatched junction bases numbered 10, after V lost 8 bases and J lost 7 bases.

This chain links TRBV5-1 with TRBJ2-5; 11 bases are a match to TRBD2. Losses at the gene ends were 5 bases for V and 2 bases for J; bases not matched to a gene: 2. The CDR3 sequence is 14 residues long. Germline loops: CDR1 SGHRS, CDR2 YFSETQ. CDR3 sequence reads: CASRGLAAQETQYF. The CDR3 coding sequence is TGCGCCAGCAGGGGACTAGCGGCACAAGAGACCCAGTACTTC. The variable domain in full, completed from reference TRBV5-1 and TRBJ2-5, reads KAGVTQTPRYLIKTRGQQVTLSCSPISGHRSVSWYQQTPGQGLQFLFEYFSETQRNKGNFPGRFSGRQFSNSRSEMNVSTLELGDSALYLCASRGLAAQETQYFGPGTRLLVL.

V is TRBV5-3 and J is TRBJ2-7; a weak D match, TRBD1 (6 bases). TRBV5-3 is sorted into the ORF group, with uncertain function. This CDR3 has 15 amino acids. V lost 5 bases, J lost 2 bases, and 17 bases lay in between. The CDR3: CARRNQTGRAYEQYF. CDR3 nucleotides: TGTGCCAGAAGGAATCAGACAGGTCGTGCCTACGAGCAGTACTTC.

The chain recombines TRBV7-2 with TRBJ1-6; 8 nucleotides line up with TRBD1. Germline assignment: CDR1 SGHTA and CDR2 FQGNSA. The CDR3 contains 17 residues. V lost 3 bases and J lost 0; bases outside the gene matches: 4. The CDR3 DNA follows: TGTGCCAGCAGCTTCGGACAGGGCTTCTCCTATAATTCACCCCTCCACTTT. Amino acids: CASSFGQGFSYNSPLHF.

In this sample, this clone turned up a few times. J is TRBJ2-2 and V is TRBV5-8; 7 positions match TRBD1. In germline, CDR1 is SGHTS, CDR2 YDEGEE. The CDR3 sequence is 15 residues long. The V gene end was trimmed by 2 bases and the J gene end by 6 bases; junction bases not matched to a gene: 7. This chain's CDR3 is CASSFRQGVAGELFF. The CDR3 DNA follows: TGTGCCAGCAGCTTCAGACAGGGTGTCGCCGGGGAGCTGTTTTTT.